The sequence of this T cell receptor (beta chain) was determined in a study of cytomegalovirus exposure and HLA in healthy donors. Study at large: Earlier findings included over 90 million unique TCR beta sequences obtained from roughly 200 million T cells.

Nominally healthy donors provided the samples, though records likely missed some immune exposures. This CDR3 has 17 residues. Trimming at V came to 2 bases and at J to 8 bases, leaving 16 bases not matched to a gene. Germline loops: CDR1 SGHNT, CDR2 YENEEA. Study results and limitations: Rarity characterized most TCR sequences, yet some public TCRs appeared in many donors.

The PCR made use of 60 Vbeta and 13 Jbeta primers. Clones were sequenced by immunoSEQ multiplex PCR, and TCRdb holds only the in-frame ones, with some missing. Among 90,000 to 120,000 clones listed, more than 65% were seen once. In regard to this clone: Antigen unknown.

The source material was PBMCs. The source is a male donor in good health and CMV-seronegative. V gene TRBV11-3 combines with J gene TRBJ1-2; 8 positions agree with TRBD1. DNA of the CDR3: TGTGCCAGCAGCTTAATACCGGACAGGGTAAGATTTGGCGGCTACACCTTC. This gives the protein CASSLIPDRVRFGGYTF. Using reference TRBV11-3 and TRBJ1-2 for the parts outside the CDR3, the full variable domain is EAGVVQSPRYKIIEKKQPVAFWCNPISGHNTLYWYLQNLGQGPELLIRYENEEAVDDSQLPKDRFSAERLKGVDSTLKIQPAELGDSAVYLCASSLIPDRVRFGGYTFGSGTRLTVV.